The clone carrying this TCR beta chain appeared a few times. The target antigen is unknown. Next came a second PCR, run for about 7 to 12 cycles, which used a sample-barcoded 5' primer along with a J-beta primer mix. TCRdb re-derived calls from the 5' RACE reads in MiXCR, one entry per CDR3 protein. This table holds 850,000 to 1,100,000 distinct CDR3 sequences, 30% to 40% found once. The data derive from a study of blood T cells in healthy people across ages. Study-wide findings and caveats: More naive CD4+ cells and higher diversity marked long-lived donors relative to aged donors.

This CDR3 has 15 amino acids. Germline V CDR1 and CDR2: SGHKS, YYEKEE (reference sequence). Trimming removed 2 bases at V and 2 bases at J, with 13 bases between. The chain recombines TRBV5-5 with TRBJ2-5; D call uncertain. The sequence came from a man in his late teens or twenties in good health. The sequencing sample was made of blood. CDR3: CASSFGVGGQETQYF. In DNA, the CDR3 is TGTGCCAGCAGCTTCGGTGTGGGCGGTCAAGAGACCCAGTACTTC.